Detailed here is one T cell receptor beta chain. These data belong to a study of CD8 T cells in Susac syndrome. CDR1 is DFQATT and CDR2 is SNEGSKA in the germline V gene (reference sequence). V lost 4 bases, J lost 6 bases, and 6 bases stayed unmatched. The CDR3 is 14 amino acids. Reverse transcription used 0.5 to 1 ug RNA and random hexamers. TCRdb analysed the immunoSEQ multiplex PCR reads with MiXCR anew, one entry per CDR3 protein. This table has 100,000 to 150,000 distinct CDR3 sequences, around 94% appearing once. The V call is TRBV20-1, the J call TRBJ2-2; TRBD1 matches at 9 bases. This TCR was sampled from a human donor with Susac syndrome. The sequencing input was CD8+ T cells from PBMCs. The CDR3: CSAKGQGEAGELFF. CDR3 nucleotides: TGCAGTGCTAAGGGACAGGGAGAGGCCGGGGAGCTGTTTTTT.